The 21 T cell receptor beta chains listed next were all sequenced from one sample in a study of OX40 agonist ivuxolimab in advanced cancers. Generated by immunoSEQ multiplex PCR, the TCRdb table keeps only in-frame clones and is missing some. The sample comprises approximately 65,000 clones, 92% of which are singletons, and roughly 0.56% rests with the top ten. The sequenced sample was CD4+ or CD8+ T cells sorted from blood, obtained in a trial of the OX40 agonist ivuxolimab. The receptors were sampled from an adult with an advanced solid tumor such as melanoma, head and neck, liver or kidney cancer.

The chain is built from TRBV4-1 and TRBJ1-1; D might be TRBD1 (5 bases). CDR1 is MGHRA and CDR2 is YSYEKL in the germline V gene. The CDR3 consists of 15 residues. Deletions cut 5 bases from V and 0 bases from J, with 13 bases between. The CDR3 DNA follows: TGCGCCAGCAGCTCTCCGGGGGGTCTGAACACTGAAGCTTTCTTT. Residues: CASSSPGGLNTEAFF.

Concerning this clone itself: Distinct nucleotide sequences in the sample also encode this CDR3. V usage is TRBV9 and J usage is TRBJ2-3, with D unclear. Between the trimmed V and J ends, which lost 0 bases and 3 bases, there was a span of 2 bases. The germline gives CDR1 SGDLS, CDR2 YYNGEE. The CDR3 length is 12 residues. Here the CDR3 reads CASSVGTDTQYF. The CDR3 coding sequence is TGTGCCAGCAGCGTAGGTACAGATACGCAGTATTTT.

The rearrangement joins TRBV19 to TRBJ2-4; 7 positions agree with TRBD2. The germline CDR1 and CDR2 sequences are LNHDA and SQIVND (reference sequence). V was clipped by 3 bases and J by 0 bases; unmatched bases: 5. This CDR3 region has 16 residues. Written as DNA, the CDR3 is TGTGCCAGTAGTATCTCTAGCGGTCTAGCCAAAAACATTCAGTACTTC. Amino acid sequence: CASSISSGLAKNIQYF. The full variable domain, rest sourced from reference TRBV19 and TRBJ2-4, is DGGITQSPKYLFRKEGQNVTLSCEQNLNHDAMYWYRQDPGQGLRLIYYSQIVNDFQKGDIAEGYSVSREKKESFPLTVTSAQKNPTAFYLCASSISSGLAKNIQYFGAGTRLSVL.

The CDR3 DNA reads TGTGCCATCTCGGGCGGGACGGCTTACGAGCAGTACTTC. Its translation is CAISGGTAYEQYF. The V and J genes are TRBV6-6 and TRBJ2-7; perhaps TRBD2 as D (6 bases). The CDR3 has 13 amino acids. Trimming pared 10 bases from V and 4 bases from J, leaving 17 bases between. CDR1 and CDR2 (germline): MNHNY, SVGAGI (reference sequence).

This clone has only a few counts. V and J are TRBV15 and TRBJ1-1, with a possible D match to TRBD1 (5 bases). The V end lost 9 bases, the J end lost 3 bases, and 17 bases lay between the germline ends. This CDR3 has 14 residues. In germline, CDR1 is LNHNV, CDR2 YYDKDF (reference sequence). The CDR3 DNA is TGTGCCACGACCCGGGGCGCGGGGGACACTGAAGCTTTCTTT. Translation gives CATTRGAGDTEAFF.

This chain uses TRBV11-1 with TRBJ1-3; no firm D call. There are 15 residues in the CDR3. Trimming took 5 bases from V and 0 from J, leaving 11 bases between them. CDR1 is SGHAT and CDR2 is FQDESV in the germline V gene (reference sequence). The CDR3 here is CASSTDGASGNTIYF. In DNA form, the CDR3 reads TGTGCCAGCAGCACGGACGGAGCCTCTGGAAACACCATATATTTT.

The CDR3 DNA reads TGCAGTGCTAGTTTAGATACGCAGTATTTT. Its translation: CSASLDTQYF. The rearrangement uses TRBV20-1 and TRBJ2-3; D is unclear. The length of the CDR3 is 10 residues. Per the germline V gene, CDR1 is DFQATT and CDR2 is SNEGSKA (reference sequence). Trimming took off 3 bases at V and 5 bases at J, with 3 bases between the two ends.

The chain couples TRBV27 to TRBJ1-5, with D maybe TRBD1 (5 bases). The germline gives CDR1 MNHEY, CDR2 SMNVEV (reference sequence). The CDR3 has 13 amino acids. V shed 4 bases and J shed 7 bases, with 11 bases lying between them. The CDR3 region has the DNA TGTGCCAGCAGTTCCGACAGTAGCCAGCCCCAGCATTTT. Translated: CASSSDSSQPQHF.

The chain recombines TRBV6-5 with TRBJ1-2; D may be TRBD1 (6 bases). Germline CDR1 and CDR2: MNHEY and SVGAGI. Trimming took off 5 bases at V and 7 bases at J, with 14 bases between the two ends. The CDR3 sequence is 13 residues long. The CDR3 DNA reads as TGTGCCAGCAGTCAACAGGGTACGGGTGGCTACACCTTC. It specifies CASSQQGTGGYTF.

J is TRBJ2-1 and V is TRBV6-6; tentative D call: TRBD2 (5 bases). Germline CDR1 reads MNHNY; CDR2 reads SVGAGI (reference sequence). The V gene lost 7 bases and the J gene lost 7 bases, with 17 bases spanning the gap. This CDR3 is built from 14 residues. For the CDR3, the DNA is TGTGCCAGCACCCAGAACGATTCGGGGAATGAGCAGTTCTTC. Amino acids: CASTQNDSGNEQFF.

The genes are TRBV5-1 and TRBJ2-5; no clear D. The V and J ends lost 4 bases and 1 base respectively, with 8 bases between them. This CDR3 is 13 amino acids long. The V gene's germline CDR1 is SGHRS and CDR2 YFSETQ. For the CDR3, the DNA is TGCGCCAGCAGCCGAGGTTTCCAAGAGACCCAGTACTTC. Translated, it gives CASSRGFQETQYF.

The genes are TRBV11-2 and TRBJ1-6, with TRBD1 as a possible D gene (5 bases). Trimming removed 2 bases from V and 10 bases from J, with 15 bases in between. The germline V gene encodes CDR1 SGHAT and CDR2 FQNNGV. This CDR3 contains 15 residues. CDR3 coding DNA: TGTGCCAGCAGCTTAAACCAATTCGGGGGATCACCCCTCCACTTT. Its protein is CASSLNQFGGSPLHF.

Here the CDR3 DNA reads TGTGCCAGCAGTTACTCACAGGTCTCTGGAAACACCATATATTTT. It codes for CASSYSQVSGNTIYF. The rearrangement links TRBV6-6 to TRBJ1-3; a weak D match, TRBD1 (5 bases). The CDR3 is made up of 15 amino acids. Trimming left V 0 bases short and J 0 bases short, with 6 bases between. Germline V lookup: CDR1 MNHNY, CDR2 SVGAGI (reference sequence).

The chain recombines TRBV9 with TRBJ2-7; no reliable D call. This CDR3 is 14 amino acids long. The V and J ends lost 2 bases and 0 bases respectively, with 9 bases between them. The germline V gene encodes CDR1 SGDLS and CDR2 YYNGEE. The CDR3 DNA follows: TGTGCCAGCAGCGTGACGGGTAGCTCCTACGAGCAGTACTTC. This encodes CASSVTGSSYEQYF.

This sequence joins TRBV19 and TRBJ2-1; TRBD2 matches 10 bases. Trimming removed 6 bases from V and 8 bases from J; junction bases left unmatched: 13. The germline gives CDR1 LNHDA, CDR2 SQIVND (reference sequence). CDR3 length: 16 amino acids. The CDR3 sequence is CASRPPGTSVLHEQFF. CDR3 bases: TGTGCCAGTAGACCCCCCGGGACTAGCGTTCTTCATGAGCAGTTCTTC. The variable domain in full, with the rest retrieved from reference TRBV19 and TRBJ2-1, is DGGITQSPKYLFRKEGQNVTLSCEQNLNHDAMYWYRQDPGQGLRLIYYSQIVNDFQKGDIAEGYSVSREKKESFPLTVTSAQKNPTAFYLCASRPPGTSVLHEQFFGPGTRLTVL.

The chain employs TRBV9 and TRBJ2-5, with D perhaps TRBD1 or TRBD2 (6 bases each). This CDR3 is 17 amino acids long. Germline CDR1 SGDLS, CDR2 YYNGEE. Trimming left V 0 bases short and J 2 bases short, with 17 bases between. The CDR3 coding sequence is TGTGCCAGCAGCGTAGACCCCACCGGGGGCTCACAAGAGACCCAGTACTTC. Protein sequence: CASSVDPTGGSQETQYF.

Turning to this clone: Other DNA sequences from this sample encode an identical CDR3 as well. V usage is TRBV21-1 and J usage is TRBJ2-2; the DNA was not used to check the table's D call, TRBD2. TRBV21-1 is listed as a pseudogene. The CDR3 is 16 residues long. CDR3 region: CARGTSGGQGSGELFF. The DNA of the CDR3 is TGTGCCAGAGGGACTAGCGGGGGTCAGGGGTCCGGGGAGCTGTTTTTT.

The genes are TRBV14 and TRBJ1-2; D remains ambiguous. The CDR3 has 13 amino acids. The germline V and J ends were trimmed by 8 bases and 7 bases, with 17 bases remaining between them. Per the germline V gene, CDR1 is SGHDN and CDR2 is FVKESK. As DNA, the CDR3 is TGTGCCAGCGCTAAGGACCACGTACGTGGCTACACCTTC. It specifies CASAKDHVRGYTF. Full variable domain (remainder filled in from reference TRBV14 and TRBJ1-2): EAGVTQFPSHSVIEKGQTVTLRCDPISGHDNLYWYRRVMGKEIKFLLHFVKESKQDESGMPNNRFLAERTGGTYSTLKVQPAELEDSGVYFCASAKDHVRGYTFGSGTRLTVV.

The V and J genes are TRBV7-9 and TRBJ2-3; 8 nucleotides line up with TRBD1. The CDR3 runs 14 residues. The germline CDR1 and CDR2 sequences are SEHNR and FQNEAQ (reference sequence). The V and J ends lost 5 bases and 3 bases, in that order; junction bases with no gene match: 4. Here the CDR3 reads CASSTRDRTDTQYF. Written as DNA, the CDR3 is TGTGCCAGCAGCACACGGGACAGGACAGATACGCAGTATTTT.

V and J are TRBV7-2 and TRBJ2-3; D not certain. V lost 1 base, J lost 7 bases, and 12 bases lay in between. Germline V gene sequence: CDR1 SGHTA, CDR2 FQGNSA. This CDR3 is 14 amino acids long. The CDR3 reads CASSLGVPRHTQYF. In nucleotides, the CDR3 is TGTGCCAGCAGCTTAGGGGTACCTCGACATACGCAGTATTTT.

The J gene is TRBJ2-5, the V gene TRBV19; 12 positions match TRBD2. With 5 bases clipped from V and 7 bases from J, the junction kept 14 bases outside the gene matches. From germline, CDR1 is LNHDA and CDR2 SQIVND (reference sequence). This CDR3 region has 17 residues. DNA for the CDR3: TGTGCCAGTAGTCCAGCACTAGCGGGAGGACCAATGGGGACCCAGTACTTC. Protein product: CASSPALAGGPMGTQYF. The whole variable domain, remainder taken from reference TRBV19 and TRBJ2-5, is DGGITQSPKYLFRKEGQNVTLSCEQNLNHDAMYWYRQDPGQGLRLIYYSQIVNDFQKGDIAEGYSVSREKKESFPLTVTSAQKNPTAFYLCASSPALAGGPMGTQYFGPGTRLLVL.